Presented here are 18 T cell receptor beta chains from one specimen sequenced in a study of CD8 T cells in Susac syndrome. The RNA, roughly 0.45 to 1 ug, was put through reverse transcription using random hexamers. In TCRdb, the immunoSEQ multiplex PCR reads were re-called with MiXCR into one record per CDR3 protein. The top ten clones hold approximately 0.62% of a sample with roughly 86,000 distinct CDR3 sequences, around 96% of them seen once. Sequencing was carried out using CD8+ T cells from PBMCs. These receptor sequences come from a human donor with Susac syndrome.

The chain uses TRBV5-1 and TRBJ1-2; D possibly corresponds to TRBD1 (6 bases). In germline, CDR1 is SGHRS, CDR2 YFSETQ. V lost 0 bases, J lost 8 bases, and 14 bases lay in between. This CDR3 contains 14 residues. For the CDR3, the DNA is TGCGCCAGCAGCTTGGTGGACAGTGTGGACGGCTACACCTTC. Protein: CASSLVDSVDGYTF.

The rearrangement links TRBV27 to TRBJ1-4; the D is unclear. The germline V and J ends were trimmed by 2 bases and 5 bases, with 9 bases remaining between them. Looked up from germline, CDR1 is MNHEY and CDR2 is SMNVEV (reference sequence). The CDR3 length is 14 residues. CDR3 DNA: TGTGCCAGCAGTTTAAAAAGCCCCAATGAAAAACTGTTTTTT. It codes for CASSLKSPNEKLFF.

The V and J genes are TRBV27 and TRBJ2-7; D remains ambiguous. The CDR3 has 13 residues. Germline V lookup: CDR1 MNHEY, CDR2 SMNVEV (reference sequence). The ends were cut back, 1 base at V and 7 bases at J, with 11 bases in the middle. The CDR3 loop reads CASSLWNDGEQYF. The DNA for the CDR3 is TGTGCCAGCAGTTTATGGAACGATGGGGAGCAGTACTTC.

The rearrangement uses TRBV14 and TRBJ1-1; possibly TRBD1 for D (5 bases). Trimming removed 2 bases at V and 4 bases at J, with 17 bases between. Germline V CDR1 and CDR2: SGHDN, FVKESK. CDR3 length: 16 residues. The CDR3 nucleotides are TGTGCCAGCAGCCAACCGGGACTTGGGCCCGCCACTGAAGCTTTCTTT. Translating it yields CASSQPGLGPATEAFF. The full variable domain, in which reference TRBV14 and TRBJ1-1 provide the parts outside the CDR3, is EAGVTQFPSHSVIEKGQTVTLRCDPISGHDNLYWYRRVMGKEIKFLLHFVKESKQDESGMPNNRFLAERTGGTYSTLKVQPAELEDSGVYFCASSQPGLGPATEAFFGQGTRLTVV.

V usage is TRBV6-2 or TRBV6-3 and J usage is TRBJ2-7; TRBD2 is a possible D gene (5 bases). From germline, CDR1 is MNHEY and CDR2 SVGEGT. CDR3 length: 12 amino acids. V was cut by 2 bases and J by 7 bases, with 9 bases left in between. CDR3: CASSYGSGEQYF. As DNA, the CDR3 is TGTGCCAGCAGTTACGGTTCGGGGGAGCAGTACTTC.

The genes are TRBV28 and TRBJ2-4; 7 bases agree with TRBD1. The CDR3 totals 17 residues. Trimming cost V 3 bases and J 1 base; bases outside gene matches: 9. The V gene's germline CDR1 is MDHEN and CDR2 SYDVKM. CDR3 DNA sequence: TGTGCCAGCAGTTTCCCGGAGACAGGGAAGGCCAAAAACATTCAGTACTTC. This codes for CASSFPETGKAKNIQYF.

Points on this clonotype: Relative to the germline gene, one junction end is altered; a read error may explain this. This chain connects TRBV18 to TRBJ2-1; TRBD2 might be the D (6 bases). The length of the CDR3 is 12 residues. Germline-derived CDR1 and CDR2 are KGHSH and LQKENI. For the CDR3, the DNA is TGTGCCAGCTCACCAGGGACTGAGGGAGTGATCTTC. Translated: CASSPGTEGVIF.

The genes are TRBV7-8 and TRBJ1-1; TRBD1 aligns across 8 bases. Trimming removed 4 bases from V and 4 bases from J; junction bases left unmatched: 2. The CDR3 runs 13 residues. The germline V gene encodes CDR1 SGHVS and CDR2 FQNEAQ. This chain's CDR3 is CASSWTGTTEAFF. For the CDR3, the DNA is TGTGCCAGCAGCTGGACAGGGACCACTGAAGCTTTCTTT.

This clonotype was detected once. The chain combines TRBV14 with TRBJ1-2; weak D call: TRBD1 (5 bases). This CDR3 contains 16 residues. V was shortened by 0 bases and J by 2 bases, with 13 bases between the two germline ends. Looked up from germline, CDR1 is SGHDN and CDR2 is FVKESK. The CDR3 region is CASSQDLPGLNYGYTF. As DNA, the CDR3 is TGTGCCAGCAGCCAAGATCTGCCAGGGCTGAACTATGGCTACACCTTC.

CDR3 region: CASTFELRGYTF. For the CDR3, the DNA is TGTGCCAGCACCTTTGAACTACGTGGCTACACCTTC. This chain connects TRBV5-6 to TRBJ1-2; D unclear. From germline, CDR1 is SGHDT and CDR2 YYEEEE. V dropped 6 bases and J dropped 7 bases, with 13 bases sitting between them. CDR3 length: 12 residues. Filled out from reference TRBV5-6 and TRBJ1-2, the complete variable domain reads DAGVTQSPTHLIKTRGQQVTLRCSPKSGHDTVSWYQQALGQGPQFIFQYYEEEERQRGNFPDRFSGHQFPNYSSELNVNALLLGDSALYLCASTFELRGYTFGSGTRLTVV.

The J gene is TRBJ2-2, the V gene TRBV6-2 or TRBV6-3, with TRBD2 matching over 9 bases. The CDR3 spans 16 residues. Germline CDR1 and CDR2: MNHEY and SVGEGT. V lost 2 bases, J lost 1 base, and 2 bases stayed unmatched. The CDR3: CASSYGGGENTGELFF. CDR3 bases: TGTGCCAGCAGTTACGGCGGGGGGGAGAACACCGGGGAGCTGTTTTTT.

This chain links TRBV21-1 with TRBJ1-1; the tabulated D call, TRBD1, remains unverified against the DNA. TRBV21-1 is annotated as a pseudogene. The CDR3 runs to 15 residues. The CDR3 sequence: CASSRGNRERTEAFF. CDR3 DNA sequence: TGTGCCAGCAGCAGGGGAAACAGGGAGCGGACTGAAGCTTTCTTT.

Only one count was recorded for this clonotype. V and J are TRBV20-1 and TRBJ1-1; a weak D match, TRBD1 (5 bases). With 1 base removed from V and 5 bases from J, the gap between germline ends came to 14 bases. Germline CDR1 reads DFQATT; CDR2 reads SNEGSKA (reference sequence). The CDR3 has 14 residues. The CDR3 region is CSARVRGGMTEAFF. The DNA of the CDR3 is TGCAGTGCTAGAGTACGGGGCGGGATGACTGAAGCTTTCTTT.

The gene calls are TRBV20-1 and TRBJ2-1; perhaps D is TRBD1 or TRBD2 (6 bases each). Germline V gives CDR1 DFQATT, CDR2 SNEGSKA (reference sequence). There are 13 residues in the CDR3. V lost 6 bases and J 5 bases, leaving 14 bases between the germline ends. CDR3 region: CSATKGGDNEQFF. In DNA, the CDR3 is TGCAGTGCAACCAAGGGGGGTGACAATGAGCAGTTCTTC.

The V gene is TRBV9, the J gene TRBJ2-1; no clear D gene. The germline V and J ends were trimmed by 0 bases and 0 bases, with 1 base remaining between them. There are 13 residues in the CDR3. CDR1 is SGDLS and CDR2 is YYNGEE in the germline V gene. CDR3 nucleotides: TGTGCCAGCAGCGTAGGCTCCTACAATGAGCAGTTCTTC. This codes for CASSVGSYNEQFF.

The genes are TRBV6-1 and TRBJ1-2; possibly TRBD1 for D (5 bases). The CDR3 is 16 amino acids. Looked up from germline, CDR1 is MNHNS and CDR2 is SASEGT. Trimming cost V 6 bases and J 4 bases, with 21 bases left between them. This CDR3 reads CASSPGGGRRLYGYTF. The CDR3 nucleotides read TGTGCCAGCAGCCCCGGGGGAGGGAGGCGGCTCTATGGCTACACCTTC.

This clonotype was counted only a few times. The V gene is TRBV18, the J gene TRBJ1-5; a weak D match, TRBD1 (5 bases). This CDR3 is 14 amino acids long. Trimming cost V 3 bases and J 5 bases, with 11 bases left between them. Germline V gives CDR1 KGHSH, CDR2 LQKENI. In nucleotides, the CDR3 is TGTGCCAGCTCACCCGGCCTGGGGCATCAGCCCCAGCATTTT. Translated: CASSPGLGHQPQHF. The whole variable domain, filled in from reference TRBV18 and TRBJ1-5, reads NAGVMQNPRHLVRRRGQEARLRCSPMKGHSHVYWYRQLPEEGLKFMVYLQKENIIDESGMPKERFSAEFPKEGPSILRIQQVVRGDSAAYFCASSPGLGHQPQHFGDGTRLSIL.

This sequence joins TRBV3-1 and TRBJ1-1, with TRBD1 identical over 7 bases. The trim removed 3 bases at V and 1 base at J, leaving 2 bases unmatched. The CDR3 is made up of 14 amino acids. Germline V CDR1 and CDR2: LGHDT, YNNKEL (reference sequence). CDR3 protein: CASSQRDRNTEAFF. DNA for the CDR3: TGTGCCAGCAGCCAGAGGGACAGGAACACTGAAGCTTTCTTT.